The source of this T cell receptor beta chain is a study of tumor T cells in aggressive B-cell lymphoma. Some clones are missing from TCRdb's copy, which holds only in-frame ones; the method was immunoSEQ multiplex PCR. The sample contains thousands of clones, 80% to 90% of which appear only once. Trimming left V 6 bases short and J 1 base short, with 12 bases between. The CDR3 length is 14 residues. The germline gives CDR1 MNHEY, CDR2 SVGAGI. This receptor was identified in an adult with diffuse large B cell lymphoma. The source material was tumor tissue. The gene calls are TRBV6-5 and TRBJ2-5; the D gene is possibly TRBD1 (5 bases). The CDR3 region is CASSDDSTQETQYF. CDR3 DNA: TGTGCCAGCAGCGACGACAGCACCCAAGAGACCCAGTACTTC.